What follows describes a single T cell receptor (beta chain). Germline CDR1 MNHEY, CDR2 SVGEGT. V was cut by 6 bases and J by 1 base, with 35 bases left in between. This CDR3 has 22 residues. This sample was taken from a study of CD8 T cells in ankylosing spondylitis. MiXCR was run by TCRdb on the 5' RACE reads, yielding one entry per CDR3 protein. The sample contains a few hundred thousand distinct CDR3 sequences, about 20% of which appear only once. The material sequenced was blood, either unsorted or a sorted T cell fraction (not recorded which). The receptor's source is a female donor with ankylosing spondylitis or in good health (not recorded which). V and J are TRBV6-2 or TRBV6-3 and TRBJ2-3, with D maybe TRBD2 (10 bases). The CDR3 nucleotides are TGTGCCAGCAGGCGGGACAGGGCATGGACTAGCGGTCCTAGGAGGGGCACAGATACGCAGTATTTT. Translating gives CASRRDRAWTSGPRRGTDTQYF.